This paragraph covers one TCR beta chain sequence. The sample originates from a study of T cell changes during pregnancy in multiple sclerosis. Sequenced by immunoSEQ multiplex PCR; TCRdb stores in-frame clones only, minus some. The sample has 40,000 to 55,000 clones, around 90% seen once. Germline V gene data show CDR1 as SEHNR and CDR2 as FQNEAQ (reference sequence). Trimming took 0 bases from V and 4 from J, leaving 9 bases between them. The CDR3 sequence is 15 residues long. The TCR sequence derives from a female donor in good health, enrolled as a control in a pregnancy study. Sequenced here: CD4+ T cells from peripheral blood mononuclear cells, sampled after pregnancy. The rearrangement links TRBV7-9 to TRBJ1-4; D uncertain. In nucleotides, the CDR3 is TGTGCCAGCAGCTTAGCAGCGGGCAGTAATGAAAAACTGTTTTTT. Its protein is CASSLAAGSNEKLFF.